Following are 24 T cell receptor beta chains from one sample sequenced in a study of blood T cell repertoires in COVID-19. Sequencing used immunoSEQ multiplex PCR; TCRdb keeps in-frame clones, though not all of them. There are some 250,000 clones in the sample; 89% occur only once, and around 3.7% lies in the top ten. The sequencing input was PBMCs or T cells enriched from blood (not recorded which). Receptor source: a young woman with acute COVID-19.

This rearrangement joins TRBV10-3 to TRBJ2-3, with D uncertain. The germline CDR1 and CDR2 sequences are ENHRY and SYGVKD. This CDR3 contains 13 residues. V lost 3 bases, J lost 2 bases, and 6 bases lay in between. CDR3 coding DNA: TGTGCCATCAGTGACCTATTCACAGATACGCAGTATTTT. Amino acids: CAISDLFTDTQYF.

The chain uses TRBV5-1 and TRBJ2-7; maybe TRBD2 (6 bases). The germline V gene encodes CDR1 SGHRS and CDR2 YFSETQ. This CDR3 is 14 amino acids long. The V and J ends lost 2 bases and 3 bases respectively, with 12 bases between them. The CDR3 DNA is TGCGCCAGCAGCTTCACGGGGGAGTTCTACGAGCAGTACTTC. Translation gives CASSFTGEFYEQYF.

The rearrangement joins TRBV2 to TRBJ2-3; TRBD1 is a possible D gene (6 bases). Germline-derived CDR1 and CDR2 are SNHLY and FYNNEI. The CDR3 is made up of 15 amino acids. Trimming removed 6 bases from V and 4 bases from J, with 17 bases in between. The CDR3 DNA sequence: TGTGCCAGCAGCGTCCGAGACTGGGGGCCAGATACGCAGTATTTT. Translated: CASSVRDWGPDTQYF.

The genes are TRBV25-1 and TRBJ2-3; no firm D call. This CDR3 contains 16 residues. Per the germline V gene, CDR1 is MGHDK and CDR2 is SYGVNS. V was cut by 1 base and J by 0 bases, with 11 bases left in between. The DNA of the CDR3 is TGTGCCAGCAGTGAATTGGGCCGATCTAGCACAGATACGCAGTATTTT. It specifies CASSELGRSSTDTQYF.

The chain is built from TRBV6-2 or TRBV6-3 and TRBJ2-2; 12 bases match TRBD1. In germline, CDR1 is MNHEY, CDR2 SVGEGT. The J segment lost 7 bases and the V segment lost 5 bases, leaving 8 bases of the junction unmatched. The CDR3 contains 16 residues. The DNA of the CDR3 is TGTGCCAGCAGTCCCCCCGGGACAGGGGGCATCGGGGAGCTGTTTTTT. Translated, it gives CASSPPGTGGIGELFF.

The rearrangement links TRBV9 to TRBJ1-6; the D gene is possibly TRBD1 (5 bases). CDR1 and CDR2 (germline): SGDLS, YYNGEE. The CDR3 contains 14 residues. Trimming shortened V by 6 bases and J by 7 bases, and 14 bases separated the two germline ends. The CDR3 nucleotides are TGTGCCAGCACCAATCAGGGAGGCAATTCACCCCTCCACTTT. Protein: CASTNQGGNSPLHF.

The rearrangement links TRBV3-1 (or the pseudogene TRBV3-2) to TRBJ1-2, with 8 bases matching TRBD1. Germline lookup yields CDR1 LGHDT and CDR2 YNNKEL (reference sequence). The CDR3 contains 16 residues. J gave up 2 bases and V 4 bases, and 9 bases lay outside the gene matches. The CDR3 coding sequence is TGTGCCAGCAGCCGCCCTCGGACAGGGCTAAACTATGGCTACACCTTC. It specifies CASSRPRTGLNYGYTF.

This sequence joins TRBV7-2 and TRBJ2-7, with 8 bases fitting TRBD1. Per germline, CDR1 SGHTA and CDR2 FQGNSA. The ends lost 7 bases at V and 6 bases at J; junction bases unmatched: 17. There are 16 residues in the CDR3. Written as DNA, the CDR3 is TGTGCCAGCACCCTATCCCCACCCGGGACAGGACCCGAGCAGTACTTC. It is translated as CASTLSPPGTGPEQYF.

The chain links TRBV5-6 to TRBJ2-1; 8 bases line up with TRBD2. Per the germline V gene, CDR1 is SGHDT and CDR2 is YYEEEE. The CDR3 spans 14 residues. V gave up 3 bases and J gave up 6 bases; unmatched junction bases: 5. The CDR3 sequence is CASSYGAGGNEQFF. The CDR3 nucleotides are TGTGCCAGCAGCTATGGGGCGGGGGGCAATGAGCAGTTCTTC. The variable domain in full, completed from reference TRBV5-6 and TRBJ2-1, reads DAGVTQSPTHLIKTRGQQVTLRCSPKSGHDTVSWYQQALGQGPQFIFQYYEEEERQRGNFPDRFSGHQFPNYSSELNVNALLLGDSALYLCASSYGAGGNEQFFGPGTRLTVL.

This clone was observed a handful of times. The chain links TRBV5-8 to TRBJ2-1; 9 bases map to TRBD1. Germline CDR1 SGHTS, CDR2 YDEGEE. This CDR3 comprises 16 residues. The trim removed 3 bases at V and 5 bases at J, leaving 9 bases unmatched. The DNA of the CDR3 is TGTGCCAGCAGCTCTAGGACAGGGGCCACCCACAATGAGCAGTTCTTC. The encoded protein is CASSSRTGATHNEQFF.

V is TRBV7-9 and J is TRBJ1-3; D is ambiguous. This CDR3 region has 16 residues. V was clipped by 6 bases and J by 7 bases, with 22 bases between them. The germline CDR1 and CDR2 sequences are SEHNR and FQNEAQ (reference sequence). CDR3 bases: TGTGCCAGCAGTCGCTTAAAACCGGGAACGACGAACACCATATATTTT. It codes for CASSRLKPGTTNTIYF.

Points on this clone: The same CDR3 can be traced to other DNA sequences in this sample. This chain connects TRBV6-5 to TRBJ1-2; 10 bases match TRBD1. Germline lookup yields CDR1 MNHEY and CDR2 SVGAGI. The CDR3 consists of 14 residues. Losses at the gene ends were 6 bases for V and 2 bases for J; bases not matched to a gene: 3. In DNA form, the CDR3 reads TGTGCCAGCAGCCGGGACAGGGGCAACTATGGCTACACCTTC. Its translation is CASSRDRGNYGYTF.

The table lists this clone with a few counts. V gene TRBV14 combines with J gene TRBJ1-6; D gene unclear. V was clipped by 1 base and J by 0 bases, with 4 bases between them. Germline CDR1 and CDR2: SGHDN and FVKESK. CDR3 length: 15 residues. CDR3 residues: CASSQVSSYNSPLHF. For the CDR3, the DNA is TGTGCCAGCAGCCAAGTTAGCTCCTATAATTCACCCCTCCACTTT.

The chain couples TRBV12-3 or TRBV12-4 to TRBJ2-6; D unclear. CDR3 length: 12 amino acids. With 3 bases removed from V and 12 bases from J, the gap between germline ends came to 9 bases. In DNA, the CDR3 is TGTGCCAGCAGTTTTATGGGCAGCGTCCTGACTTTC. The encoded protein is CASSFMGSVLTF.

This clone has just one count. V and J are TRBV6-5 and TRBJ2-5, with D tentatively TRBD2 (6 bases). CDR1 is MNHEY, CDR2 SVGAGI, per germline. There are 14 residues in the CDR3. The ends were cut back, 6 bases at V and 5 bases at J, with 16 bases in the middle. CDR3 amino acids: CASRGVAVMETQYF. CDR3 nucleotide sequence: TGTGCCAGCAGGGGGGTAGCGGTGATGGAGACCCAGTACTTC.

The chain employs TRBV19 and TRBJ2-3; 11 nucleotides align to TRBD2. V was pared by 5 bases and J by 0 bases, with 7 bases of the junction left unmatched. The CDR3 is 17 amino acids. Germline V gene data show CDR1 as LNHDA and CDR2 as SQIVND (reference sequence). CDR3 nucleotides: TGTGCCAGTAGTGAAACTAGCGGGGGCCCTAGCACAGATACGCAGTATTTT. It translates to CASSETSGGPSTDTQYF.

The chain recombines TRBV21-1 with TRBJ1-2; no DNA check was done on the table's D call, TRBD1. TRBV21-1 is designated a pseudogene. The CDR3 is 19 amino acids. CDR3 loop: CASSYWRGGHRTFNYGYTF. The DNA of the CDR3 is TGTGCCAGCAGCTATTGGCGAGGCGGACACCGAACGTTTAACTATGGCTACACCTTC.

The gene calls are TRBV18 and TRBJ2-7; maybe TRBD1 (5 bases). The CDR3 loop spans 13 amino acids. The germline V gene has CDR1 KGHSH and CDR2 LQKENI. The V and J ends lost 3 bases and 4 bases respectively, with 10 bases between them. CDR3 DNA: TGTGCCAGCTCACCGGCAGGGTTGTACGAGCAGTACTTC. Translation: CASSPAGLYEQYF.

V and J are TRBV30 and TRBJ1-1, with D unclear. This CDR3 is 14 amino acids long. V was shortened by 4 bases and J by 4 bases, with 16 bases between the two germline ends. Germline V gene lookup returns CDR1 GTSNPN and CDR2 SVGIG (reference sequence). CDR3 nucleotide sequence: TGTGCCTGGAAGAGTCCGGGTCCACTCACTGAAGCTTTCTTT. Translating it yields CAWKSPGPLTEAFF.

On this clone: One junction end disagrees with the germline gene, perhaps due to a read error. The CDR3 here is CASSFRGNAGELFF. The CDR3 nucleotides are TGTGCCAGCAGCTTTCGGGGGAACGCCGGGGAGCTGTTTTTT. The gene calls are TRBV13 and TRBJ2-2; possibly TRBD2 for D (6 bases). The CDR3 loop spans 14 amino acids. Germline loops: CDR1 PRHDT, CDR2 FYEKMQ (reference sequence).

This clone was seen once. The chain is built from TRBV6-5 and TRBJ1-2; unclear D gene. V gave up 5 bases and J gave up 5 bases, with 12 bases separating them. The CDR3 totals 13 residues. Germline V gives CDR1 MNHEY, CDR2 SVGAGI. The CDR3 DNA follows: TGTGCCAGCAGTCAGAGACTACAGTATGGCTACACCTTC. This codes for CASSQRLQYGYTF.

The V and J genes are TRBV11-2 and TRBJ1-1; no reliable D call. V was shortened by 1 base and J by 0 bases, with 12 bases between the two germline ends. The CDR3 loop spans 16 amino acids. Germline CDR1 is SGHAT and CDR2 is FQNNGV. The CDR3 DNA sequence: TGTGCCAGCAGCTTAGTAAACCAGGCAATGAACACTGAAGCTTTCTTT. It translates to CASSLVNQAMNTEAFF.

The chain combines TRBV5-4 with TRBJ1-2, with 7 bases lining up with TRBD1. Losses at the gene ends were 1 base for V and 2 bases for J; bases not matched to a gene: 5. The CDR3 is made up of 15 amino acids. Germline assignment: CDR1 SGHNT and CDR2 YYREEE (reference sequence). The CDR3 loop is CASSLRTGLNYGYTF. DNA of the CDR3: TGTGCCAGCAGCTTGCGGACAGGTCTCAACTATGGCTACACCTTC.

The CDR3 region is CASNFGNTEAFF. The CDR3 DNA follows: TGTGCCAGCAACTTCGGGAACACTGAAGCTTTCTTT. This chain connects TRBV25-1 to TRBJ1-1; D is uncertain. Germline CDR1 is MGHDK and CDR2 is SYGVNS. This CDR3 has 12 residues. With 7 bases removed from V and 1 base from J, the gap between germline ends came to 7 bases.